This T cell receptor beta chain was profiled in a study of blood T cell repertoires in COVID-19. Overall study: Donors in the United States, Italy and Spain gave samples during acute or convalescent COVID-19. From T cells, B-cell-depleted T cells, or PBMCs came the material, which was cDNA or gDNA.

The CDR3 is 16 residues long. Germline loops: CDR1 MNHEY, CDR2 SVGAGI. Trimming left V 0 bases short and J 2 bases short, with 11 bases between. Per the original methods: Estimation of nucleated cell counts was performed using reference gene primer amplification. Assay: immunoSEQ multiplex PCR; the TCRdb copy retains only in-frame clones and omits some. V and J calls plus clone size are reproduced from that table; the DNA served to infer D and trimming. The data contain approximately 250,000 clones, about 83% of them singletons. The TCR originated in a human donor in a cohort sampled during active COVID-19. The V and J genes are TRBV6-5 and TRBJ1-3; a possible D gene is TRBD1 (5 bases). Sequencing was performed on peripheral blood. In DNA, the CDR3 is TGTGCCAGCAGTTACTCGGAGGGGAGGGCTGGAAACACCATATATTTT. It encodes CASSYSEGRAGNTIYF.